What follows is one TCR beta chain and its context. The data derive from a study of blood T cell repertoires in COVID-19. Assay used: immunoSEQ multiplex PCR; TCRdb lists only in-frame clones, some missing. The sample includes approximately 340,000 clones, approximately 91% of them seen just once. The ends lost 8 bases at V and 6 bases at J; junction bases unmatched: 9. CDR3 length equals 14 residues. From germline, CDR1 is MNHEY and CDR2 SVGAGI. Before they entered the study, exposed participants had met a COVID-19 case within 2 weeks. The receptor was derived from a woman between 35 and 50 years old who had been exposed to COVID-19. The chain links TRBV6-5 to TRBJ1-5, with 8 nucleotides matching TRBD1. Sequenced input: PBMCs or T cells enriched from blood (not recorded which). CDR3 coding DNA: TGTGCCAGCTCCAGGGGGCGAGGTAGTCAGCCCCAGCATTTT. Amino acids: CASSRGRGSQPQHF.